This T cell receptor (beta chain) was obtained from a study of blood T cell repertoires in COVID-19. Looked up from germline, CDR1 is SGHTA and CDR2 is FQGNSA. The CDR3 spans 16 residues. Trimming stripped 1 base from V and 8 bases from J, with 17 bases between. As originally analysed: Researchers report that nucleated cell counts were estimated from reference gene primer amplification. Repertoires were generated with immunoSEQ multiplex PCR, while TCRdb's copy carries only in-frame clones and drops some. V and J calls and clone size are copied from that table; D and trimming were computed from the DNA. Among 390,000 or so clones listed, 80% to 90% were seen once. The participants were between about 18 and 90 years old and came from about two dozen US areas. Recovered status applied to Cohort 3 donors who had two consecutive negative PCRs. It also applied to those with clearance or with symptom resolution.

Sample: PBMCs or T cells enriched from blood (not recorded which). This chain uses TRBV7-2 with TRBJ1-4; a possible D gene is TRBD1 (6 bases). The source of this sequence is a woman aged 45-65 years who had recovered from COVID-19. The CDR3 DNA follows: TGTGCCAGCAGCTTAGGCACAGGGCCGTGGAGAGAAAAACTGTTTTTT. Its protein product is CASSLGTGPWREKLFF.